The entry that follows covers one T cell receptor (beta chain) sequence. The data derive from a study of T cells in Graves' hyperthyroidism and ophthalmopathy. The authors took PBMCs from roughly 9.5 ml fresh peripheral blood. RNA transcripts gave rise to amplified TCR beta CDR3 regions. HTBI primers were the set used in a first-round RT-PCR of the TCR CDR3. Each CDR3 protein gets one entry after TCRdb re-called the multiplex PCR reads with MiXCR. The data show under 450,000 distinct CDR3 sequences, approximately 14% seen once. V lost 6 bases to trimming and J lost 4 bases, with 12 bases between them. The CDR3 consists of 14 residues. The germline V gene encodes CDR1 LGHDT and CDR2 YNNKEL (reference sequence).

Specimen: blood. This TCR derives from a woman between 18 and 30 years old with Graves' hyperthyroidism. The chain combines TRBV3-1 with TRBJ2-2; a weak D match, TRBD2 (6 bases). The CDR3 region is CASSERDSTGELFF. In DNA, the CDR3 is TGTGCCAGCAGTGAACGGGACTCCACCGGGGAGCTGTTTTTT.